This T cell receptor (beta chain) emerged from a study of beta chain features in type 1 diabetes. Overall study context: Similarity in age, gender and cell yields was seen between patients and healthy donors.

Sequenced material consisted of expressed TCRB transcripts (all of the isolated RNA was reverse transcribed). Assay: immunoSEQ multiplex PCR; the TCRdb copy retains only in-frame clones and omits some. This table holds hundreds of thousands of clones, about 14% found once. CDR1 is SQVTM, CDR2 ANQGSEA, per germline. Trimming took 4 bases from V and 5 from J, leaving 7 bases between them. The CDR3 has 11 amino acids. The study, taken as a whole, reports: Any HLA effect on TCRB rearrangement was left unresolved by small sub-analyses.

On this clone: Its antigen is undetermined.

The sequenced material came from naive CD4+ T cells from blood. The J gene is TRBJ2-3, the V gene TRBV29-1, with D hard to call. The clonotype was recovered from a man aged 18 to 29 in good health. The CDR3 sequence: CSVVMGDTQYF. CDR3 DNA: TGCAGCGTTGTAATGGGAGATACGCAGTATTTT.